Given below is one TCR beta chain in context. The data originate from a study of blood T cell repertoires in COVID-19. Whole-study context: Samples of COVID-19 (acute and convalescent) were obtained from the United States, Italy and Spain.

In the original workflow: Nucleated cell number was recorded as an estimate derived from reference gene primer amplification. Clones were read by immunoSEQ multiplex PCR, and TCRdb kept only the in-frame ones, dropping some. D and trimming were read from the DNA, whereas the V and J calls and clone size are those reported in that table. The table shows approximately 190,000 clones, with roughly 90% occurring only once. V shed 4 bases and J shed 6 bases, with 11 bases lying between them. This CDR3 spans 14 amino acids. Germline assignment: CDR1 SGHNT and CDR2 YYREEE (reference sequence). The genes are TRBV5-4 and TRBJ1-6; tentative D call: TRBD1 (6 bases). The sample comprised peripheral blood. The clonotype was recovered from a man aged 45-60 years with acute or convalescent COVID-19. CDR3: CASSHRDTNSPLHF. The CDR3 DNA sequence: TGTGCCAGCAGCCACCGGGACACTAATTCACCCCTCCACTTT.